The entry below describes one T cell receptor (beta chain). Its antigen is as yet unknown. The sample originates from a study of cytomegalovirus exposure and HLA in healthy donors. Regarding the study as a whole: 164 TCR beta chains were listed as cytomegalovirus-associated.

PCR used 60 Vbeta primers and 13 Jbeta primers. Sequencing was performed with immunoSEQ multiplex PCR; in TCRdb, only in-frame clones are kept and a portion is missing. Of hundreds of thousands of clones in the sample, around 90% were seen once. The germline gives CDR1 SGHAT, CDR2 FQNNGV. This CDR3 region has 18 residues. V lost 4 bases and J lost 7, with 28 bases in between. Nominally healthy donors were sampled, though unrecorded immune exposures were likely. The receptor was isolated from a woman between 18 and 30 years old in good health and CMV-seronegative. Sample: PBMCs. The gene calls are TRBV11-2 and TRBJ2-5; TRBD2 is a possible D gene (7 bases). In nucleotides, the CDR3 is TGTGCCAGCAGCTCCCTAAGGGGGGGCCTTCAGGGCTTAGGGACCCAGTACTTC. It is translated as CASSSLRGGLQGLGTQYF.